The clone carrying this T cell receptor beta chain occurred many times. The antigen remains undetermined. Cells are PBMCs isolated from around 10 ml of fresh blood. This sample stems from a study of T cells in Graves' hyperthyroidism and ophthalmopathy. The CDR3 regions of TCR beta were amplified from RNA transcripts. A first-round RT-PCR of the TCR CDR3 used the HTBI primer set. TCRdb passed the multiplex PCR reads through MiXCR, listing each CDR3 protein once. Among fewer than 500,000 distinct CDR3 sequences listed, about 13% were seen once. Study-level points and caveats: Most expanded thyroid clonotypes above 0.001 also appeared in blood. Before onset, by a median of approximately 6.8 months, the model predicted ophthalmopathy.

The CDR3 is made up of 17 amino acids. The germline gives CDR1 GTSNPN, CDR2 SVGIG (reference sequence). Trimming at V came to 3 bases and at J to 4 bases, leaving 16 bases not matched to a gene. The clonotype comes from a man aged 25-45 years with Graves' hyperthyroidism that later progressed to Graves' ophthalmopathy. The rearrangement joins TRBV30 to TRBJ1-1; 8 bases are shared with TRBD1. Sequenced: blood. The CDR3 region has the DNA TGTGCCTGGAGCGCCCGGACAGGGATTGTGGGTGGCACTGAAGCTTTCTTT. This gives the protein CAWSARTGIVGGTEAFF.